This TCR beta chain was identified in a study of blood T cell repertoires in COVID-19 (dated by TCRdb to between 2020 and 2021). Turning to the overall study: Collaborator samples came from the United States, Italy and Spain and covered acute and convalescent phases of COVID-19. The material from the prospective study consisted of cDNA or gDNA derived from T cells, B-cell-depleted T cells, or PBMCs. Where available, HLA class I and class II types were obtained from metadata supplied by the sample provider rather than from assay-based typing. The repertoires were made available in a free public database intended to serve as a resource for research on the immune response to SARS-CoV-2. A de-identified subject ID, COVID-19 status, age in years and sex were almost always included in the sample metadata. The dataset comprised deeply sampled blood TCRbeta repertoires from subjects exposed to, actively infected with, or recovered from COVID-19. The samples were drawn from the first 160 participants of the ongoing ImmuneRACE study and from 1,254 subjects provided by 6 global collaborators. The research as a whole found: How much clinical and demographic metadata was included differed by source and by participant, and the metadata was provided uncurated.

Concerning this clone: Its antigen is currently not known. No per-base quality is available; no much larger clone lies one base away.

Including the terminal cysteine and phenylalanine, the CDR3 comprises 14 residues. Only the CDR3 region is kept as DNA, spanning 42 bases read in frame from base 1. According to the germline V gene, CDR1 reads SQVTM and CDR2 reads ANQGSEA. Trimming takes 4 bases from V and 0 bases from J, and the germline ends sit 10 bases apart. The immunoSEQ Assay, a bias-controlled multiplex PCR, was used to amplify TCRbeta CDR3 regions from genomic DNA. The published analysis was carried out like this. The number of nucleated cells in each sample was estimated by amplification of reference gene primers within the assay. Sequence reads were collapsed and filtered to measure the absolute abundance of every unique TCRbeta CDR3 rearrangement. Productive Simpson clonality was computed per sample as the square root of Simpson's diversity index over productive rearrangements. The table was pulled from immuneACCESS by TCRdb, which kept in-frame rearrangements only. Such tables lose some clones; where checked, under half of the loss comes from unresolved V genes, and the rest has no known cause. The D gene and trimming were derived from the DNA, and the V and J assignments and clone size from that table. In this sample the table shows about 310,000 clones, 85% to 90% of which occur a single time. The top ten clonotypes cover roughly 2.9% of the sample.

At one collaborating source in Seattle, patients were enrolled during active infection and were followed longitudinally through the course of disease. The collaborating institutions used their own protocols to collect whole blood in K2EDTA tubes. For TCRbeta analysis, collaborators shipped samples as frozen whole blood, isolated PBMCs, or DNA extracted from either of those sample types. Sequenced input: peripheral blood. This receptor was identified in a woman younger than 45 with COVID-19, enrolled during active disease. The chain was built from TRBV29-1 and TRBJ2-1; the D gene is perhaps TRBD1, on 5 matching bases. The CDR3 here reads CSVARVLSYNEQFF. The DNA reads TGCAGCGTTGCCAGGGTCCTCTCCTACAATGAGCAGTTCTTC.